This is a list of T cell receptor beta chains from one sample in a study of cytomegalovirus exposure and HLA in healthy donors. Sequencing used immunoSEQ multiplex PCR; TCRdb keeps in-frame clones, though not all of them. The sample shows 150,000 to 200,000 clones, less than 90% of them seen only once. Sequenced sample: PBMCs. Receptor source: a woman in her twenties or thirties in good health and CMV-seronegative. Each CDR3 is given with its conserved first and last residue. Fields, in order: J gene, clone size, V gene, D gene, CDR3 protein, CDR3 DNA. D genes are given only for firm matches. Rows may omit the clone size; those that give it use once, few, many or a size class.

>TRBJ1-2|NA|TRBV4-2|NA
CASSQDVTGLDGYTF
TGTGCCAGCAGCCAAGATGTAACAGGGTTGGATGGCTACACCTTC
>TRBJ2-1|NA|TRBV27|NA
CASRGSITSYNEQFF
TGTGCCAGCAGGGGCAGCATTACCTCCTACAATGAGCAGTTCTTC
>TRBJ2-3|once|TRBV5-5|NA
CASSLLAGGVTDTQYF
TGTGCCAGCAGCTTGTTGGCTGGGGGCGTGACAGATACGCAGTATTTT
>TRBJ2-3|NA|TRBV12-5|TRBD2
CASGSSGGITDTQYF
TGTGCTAGTGGTTCTTCCGGGGGGATAACAGATACGCAGTATTTT
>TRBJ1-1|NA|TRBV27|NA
CASSTGTEAFF
TGTGCCAGCAGCACTGGTACTGAAGCTTTCTTT
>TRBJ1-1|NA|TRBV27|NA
CASSFGSNTEAFF
TGTGCCAGCAGTTTTGGCAGTAACACTGAAGCTTTCTTT
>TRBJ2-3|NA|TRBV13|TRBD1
CASSLDRGQGTQYF
TGTGCCAGCAGCTTAGACAGGGGGCAAGGTACGCAGTATTTT
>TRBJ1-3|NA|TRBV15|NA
CATSRDQAGFGNTIYF
TGTGCCACCAGCAGAGATCAGGCGGGGTTTGGAAACACCATATATTTT
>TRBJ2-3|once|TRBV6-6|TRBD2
CATSRGGNTDTQYF
TGTGCCACCTCTCGGGGGGGTAACACAGATACGCAGTATTTT
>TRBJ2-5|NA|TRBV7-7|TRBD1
CASSPPTGRTQYF
TGTGCTAGCAGCCCGCCGACAGGGAGGACCCAGTACTTC
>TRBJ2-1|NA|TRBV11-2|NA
CASSLVLRGGYNEQFF
TGTGCCAGCAGCTTAGTGTTGCGGGGTGGGTACAATGAGCAGTTCTTC
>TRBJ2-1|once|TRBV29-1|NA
CSVPRNNEQFF
TGCAGCGTCCCTCGCAACAATGAGCAGTTCTTC
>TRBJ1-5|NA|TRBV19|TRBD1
CASTPRDRGHNQPQHF
TGTGCCAGTACCCCCCGGGACAGGGGACACAATCAGCCCCAGCATTTT
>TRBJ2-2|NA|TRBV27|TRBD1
CASGPSTGIRTGELFF
TGTGCCAGCGGACCCTCGACAGGGATTCGGACCGGGGAGCTGTTTTTT
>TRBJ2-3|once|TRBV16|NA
CASSRMTTGTSTDTQYF
TGTGCCAGCAGCCGAATGACGACAGGCACTAGCACAGATACGCAGTATTTT
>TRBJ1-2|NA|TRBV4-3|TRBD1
CASSLQGTGGYGYTF
TGCGCCAGCAGCCTCCAGGGAACAGGGGGGTATGGCTACACCTTC
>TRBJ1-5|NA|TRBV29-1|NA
CSSTCPDIGSSNQPQHF
TGCAGCTCAACTTGTCCGGACATAGGAAGTAGCAATCAGCCCCAGCATTTT
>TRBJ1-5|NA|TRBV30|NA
CAWSRGGSDQPQHF
TGTGCCTGGAGTCGCGGGGGCTCGGATCAGCCCCAGCATTTT
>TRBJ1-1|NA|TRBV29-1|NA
CSASSAGNTEAFF
TGCAGCGCCTCGTCGGCCGGGAACACTGAAGCTTTCTTT
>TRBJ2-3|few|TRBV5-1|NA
CASRPGLRTDTQYF
TGCGCCAGCAGGCCAGGGCTCCGCACAGATACGCAGTATTTT
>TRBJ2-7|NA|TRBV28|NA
CASRNGGSPYEQYF
TGTGCCAGCAGAAACGGGGGCTCCCCCTACGAGCAGTACTTC
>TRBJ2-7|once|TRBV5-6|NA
CASSLGTPYEQYF
TGTGCCAGCAGCTTGGGGACCCCCTACGAGCAGTACTTC
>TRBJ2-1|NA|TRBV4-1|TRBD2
CASSHGSGTSGSWNEQFF
TGCGCCAGCAGCCATGGCTCCGGGACTAGCGGGAGTTGGAATGAGCAGTTCTTC
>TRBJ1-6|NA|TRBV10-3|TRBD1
CAISDPTTGIGNSPLHF
TGTGCCATCAGTGACCCTACGACAGGGATCGGTAATTCACCCCTCCACTTT
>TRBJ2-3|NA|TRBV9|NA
CASSPRGVWGDTQYF
TGTGCCAGCAGCCCTAGGGGGGTGTGGGGAGATACGCAGTATTTT
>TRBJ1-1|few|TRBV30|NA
CAWSTRVTEAFF
TGTGCCTGGAGCACCAGGGTCACTGAAGCTTTCTTT
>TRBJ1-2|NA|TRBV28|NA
CASLEAPPIANYGYTF
TGTGCCAGCCTCGAGGCCCCGCCCATCGCCAACTATGGCTACACCTTC
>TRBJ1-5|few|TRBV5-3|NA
CARSLTGPQHF
TGTGCCAGAAGCTTGACGGGGCCCCAGCATTTT
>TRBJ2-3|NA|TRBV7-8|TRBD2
CASSLEAGGPSDTQYF
TGTGCCAGCAGCTTAGAAGCGGGAGGGCCCTCAGATACGCAGTATTTT
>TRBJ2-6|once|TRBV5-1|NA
CASRPSGANVLTF
TGCGCCAGCAGACCTTCTGGGGCCAACGTCCTGACTTTC
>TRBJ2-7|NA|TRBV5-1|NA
CASSLQGYEQYF
TGCGCCAGCAGCTTACAGGGCTACGAGCAGTACTTC
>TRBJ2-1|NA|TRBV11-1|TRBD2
CASSLVRLAQVNEQFF
TGTGCCAGCAGCTTAGTCCGACTAGCTCAGGTCAATGAGCAGTTCTTC
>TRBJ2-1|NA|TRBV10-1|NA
CASQPRRGSYNEQFF
TGCGCCAGCCAGCCCAGACGGGGGTCCTACAATGAGCAGTTCTTC
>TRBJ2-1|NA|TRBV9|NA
CASSRGGGRSYNEQFF
TGTGCCAGCAGCCGTGGGGGAGGAAGGTCCTACAATGAGCAGTTCTTC
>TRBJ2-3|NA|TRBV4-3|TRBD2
CASSHVVAGGGGDTQYF
TGCGCCAGCAGCCACGTGGTAGCGGGGGGCGGTGGAGATACGCAGTATTTT
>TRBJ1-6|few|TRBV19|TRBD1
CASSPSTGRTRNSPLHF
TGTGCCAGTAGTCCGTCGACAGGGCGAACTAGAAATTCACCCCTCCACTTT
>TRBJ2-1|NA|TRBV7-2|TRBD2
CASSLEVGTSAFEQFF
TGTGCCAGCAGCTTAGAGGTGGGGACTAGCGCGTTCGAGCAGTTCTTC
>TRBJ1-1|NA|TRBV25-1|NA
CASVGHPNTEAFF
TGTGCCAGCGTCGGACACCCGAACACTGAAGCTTTCTTT
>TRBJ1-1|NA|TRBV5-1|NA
CASSPNTRANRDTEAFF
TGCGCCAGCAGCCCCAATACGCGCGCCAACCGGGACACTGAAGCTTTCTTT
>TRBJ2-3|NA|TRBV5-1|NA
CAGREPSTDTQYF
TGCGCCGGAAGGGAGCCTAGCACAGATACGCAGTATTTT
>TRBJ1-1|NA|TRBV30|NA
CAWSFSGSWKAFF
TGTGCCTGGAGTTTCTCAGGCAGCTGGAAAGCTTTCTTT
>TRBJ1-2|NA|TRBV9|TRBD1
CASGEGQGSYGYTF
TGTGCCAGCGGGGAGGGACAGGGATCCTATGGCTACACCTTC
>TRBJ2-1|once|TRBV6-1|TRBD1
CASSLQGTEQFF
TGTGCCAGCAGTCTACAGGGGACTGAGCAGTTCTTC
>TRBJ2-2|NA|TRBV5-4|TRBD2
CASSLGLAGTGELFF
TGTGCCAGCAGCTTGGGACTAGCGGGAACCGGGGAGCTGTTTTTT
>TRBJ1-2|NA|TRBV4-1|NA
CASSPQGFGYGYTF
TGCGCCAGCAGCCCACAGGGTTTCGGCTATGGCTACACCTTC
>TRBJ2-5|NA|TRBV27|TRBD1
CASSLFPGTVQETQYF
TGTGCCAGCAGTTTATTTCCCGGGACAGTCCAAGAGACCCAGTACTTC
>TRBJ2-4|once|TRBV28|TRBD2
CASSLTSGSGTKNIQYF
TGTGCCAGCAGTTTAACTAGCGGGAGTGGGACCAAAAACATTCAGTACTTC
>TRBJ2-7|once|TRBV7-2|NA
CASSLGQVYEQYF
TGTGCCAGCAGCTTAGGTCAGGTCTACGAGCAGTACTTC
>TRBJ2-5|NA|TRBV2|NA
CASRKSPGLQETQYF
TGTGCCAGCAGAAAATCTCCGGGACTCCAAGAGACCCAGTACTTC
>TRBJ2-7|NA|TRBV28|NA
CASSYATGIYEQYF
TGTGCCAGCAGTTACGCCACAGGGATCTACGAGCAGTACTTC
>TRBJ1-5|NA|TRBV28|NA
CASSTAGSGEPQHF
TGTGCCAGCAGTACGGCGGGATCTGGGGAGCCCCAGCATTTT
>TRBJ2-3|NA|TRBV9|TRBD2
CASSPRPGLPLNQSTDTQYF
TGTGCCAGCAGCCCTCGACCGGGACTACCCTTAAACCAGAGCACAGATACGCAGTATTTT
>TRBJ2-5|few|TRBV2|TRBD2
CASPRVGRGIETQYF
TGTGCCAGCCCCCGGGTGGGGCGGGGGATAGAGACCCAGTACTTC
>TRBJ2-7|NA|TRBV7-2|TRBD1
CASSLGRGRVYEQYF
TGTGCCAGCAGCTTAGGAAGGGGGCGCGTCTACGAGCAGTACTTC
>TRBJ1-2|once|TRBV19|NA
CASKLGHFREEGSYTF
TGTGCCAGCAAGCTGGGACACTTTAGGGAGGAGGGTAGCTACACCTTC
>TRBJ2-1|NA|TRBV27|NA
CASSLDFSISYNEQFF
TGTGCCAGCAGTTTAGATTTCTCCATCTCCTACAATGAGCAGTTCTTC